The rows below give T cell receptor beta chains drawn from one sample of a study of OX40 agonist ivuxolimab in advanced cancers. Produced via immunoSEQ multiplex PCR; TCRdb's table is partial and in-frame only. The sample has about 80,000 clones; roughly 84% are singletons. Sequencing was performed on CD4+ or CD8+ T cells sorted from blood, taken in a trial of the OX40 agonist ivuxolimab. The receptors shown here come from an adult with an advanced solid tumor such as melanoma, head and neck, liver or kidney cancer. CDR3s include the opening cysteine and the closing phenylalanine or tryptophan. Fields, in order: V gene, J gene, CDR3 length, CDR3 protein.

v_gene: TRBV7-9; j_gene: TRBJ1-2; len: 12; CDR3aa: CASSRTGNGYTF
v_gene: TRBV2; j_gene: TRBJ2-1; len: 15; CDR3aa: CASSENGLSYNEQFF
v_gene: TRBV9; j_gene: TRBJ1-3; len: 15; CDR3aa: CASSRDRGSGNTIYF
v_gene: TRBV7-7; j_gene: TRBJ1-4; len: 15; CDR3aa: CASSATPGQGARLFF
v_gene: TRBV6-1; j_gene: TRBJ2-3; len: 19; CDR3aa: CASSEALPGGLGRRDTQYF
v_gene: TRBV19; j_gene: TRBJ2-1; len: 17; CDR3aa: CASSFSQGTSGYNEQFF
v_gene: TRBV6-6; j_gene: TRBJ2-7; len: 15; CDR3aa: CASSYETTGGYEQYF
v_gene: TRBV28; j_gene: TRBJ2-1; len: 17; CDR3aa: CASSLDASGLSYNEQFF
v_gene: TRBV10-3; j_gene: TRBJ2-7; len: 13; CDR3aa: CASRGAGSYEQYF
v_gene: TRBV6-4; j_gene: TRBJ2-5; len: 14; CDR3aa: CASSSGTGGETQYF
v_gene: TRBV11-2; j_gene: TRBJ2-3; len: 16; CDR3aa: CASSLRLAGNSDTQYF
v_gene: TRBV7-9; j_gene: TRBJ2-2; len: 16; CDR3aa: CASSPRLAGVAGELFF
v_gene: TRBV28; j_gene: TRBJ2-5; len: 13; CDR3aa: CASSFGVLETQYF
v_gene: TRBV5-1; j_gene: TRBJ2-5; len: 16; CDR3aa: CASSLGIAGAQETQYF
v_gene: TRBV18; j_gene: TRBJ2-5; len: 11; CDR3aa: CASSKSETQYF
v_gene: TRBV6-1; j_gene: TRBJ1-1; len: 14; CDR3aa: CASSEGQGNTEAFF
v_gene: TRBV5-1; j_gene: TRBJ2-1; len: 17; CDR3aa: CASSRGTSVGIGNEQFF
v_gene: TRBV7-2; j_gene: TRBJ1-5; len: 16; CDR3aa: CASSYMTGGSNQPQHF
v_gene: TRBV7-9; j_gene: TRBJ1-2; len: 18; CDR3aa: CASSLYAGTGVTNYGYTF
v_gene: TRBV27; j_gene: TRBJ2-3; len: 13; CDR3aa: CASSKRGTDTQYF
v_gene: TRBV5-6; j_gene: TRBJ1-6; len: 14; CDR3aa: CASSPRGSNSPLHF
v_gene: TRBV28; j_gene: TRBJ2-7; len: 13; CDR3aa: CASRPGTSYEQYF
v_gene: TRBV2; j_gene: TRBJ2-4; len: 14; CDR3aa: CASTTDLGSDIQYF
v_gene: TRBV5-1; j_gene: TRBJ2-7; len: 15; CDR3aa: CASSLRSSGRDEQYF
v_gene: TRBV7-2; j_gene: TRBJ2-7; len: 15; CDR3aa: CASSLHGTGASEQYF
v_gene: TRBV15; j_gene: TRBJ2-1; len: 14; CDR3aa: CATSSSGPYNEQFF
v_gene: TRBV7-9; j_gene: TRBJ2-3; len: 14; CDR3aa: CASSVGDYTDTQYF
v_gene: TRBV13; j_gene: TRBJ2-7; len: 14; CDR3aa: CASSFRTGSYEQYF
v_gene: TRBV29-1; j_gene: TRBJ2-3; len: 12; CDR3aa: CSGTRDQDTQYF
v_gene: TRBV28; j_gene: TRBJ2-1; len: 14; CDR3aa: CASSLSQGRNEQFF
v_gene: TRBV25-1; j_gene: TRBJ2-3; len: 15; CDR3aa: CASSENRIIADTQYF
v_gene: TRBV7-9; j_gene: TRBJ2-5; len: 16; CDR3aa: CASSLGAGDHQETQYF
v_gene: TRBV11-2; j_gene: TRBJ2-7; len: 11; CDR3aa: CASAGSYEQYF
v_gene: TRBV18; j_gene: TRBJ1-1; len: 15; CDR3aa: CASSPPWVLNTEAFF
v_gene: TRBV11-2; j_gene: TRBJ1-2; len: 16; CDR3aa: CASSLVGTGRNYGYTF
v_gene: TRBV4-1; j_gene: TRBJ1-2; len: 15; CDR3aa: CASSRTGRGNYGYTF
v_gene: TRBV19; j_gene: TRBJ2-7; len: 17; CDR3aa: CASSMYGGGMTTYEQYF
v_gene: TRBV11-2; j_gene: TRBJ2-5; len: 14; CDR3aa: CASSLSRLQETQYF
v_gene: TRBV18; j_gene: TRBJ2-5; len: 13; CDR3aa: CASSQHLGETQYF
v_gene: TRBV7-2; j_gene: TRBJ1-5; len: 15; CDR3aa: CASSMTGTSNQPQHF
v_gene: TRBV12-5; j_gene: TRBJ1-2; len: 16; CDR3aa: CASGLVTGKGRVSYTF
v_gene: TRBV29-1; j_gene: TRBJ2-3; len: 14; CDR3aa: CSILAEVPRDTQYF
v_gene: TRBV5-4; j_gene: TRBJ2-3; len: 15; CDR3aa: CASSLTGPHTDTQYF
v_gene: TRBV18; j_gene: TRBJ2-2; len: 15; CDR3aa: CASSPETGVTGELFF
v_gene: TRBV10-3; j_gene: TRBJ2-1; len: 14; CDR3aa: CAIMNSGSSDEQFF
v_gene: TRBV28; j_gene: TRBJ2-7; len: 17; CDR3aa: CASSSAGLAGVPYEQYF
v_gene: TRBV7-6; j_gene: TRBJ2-5; len: 16; CDR3aa: CASSLGAGAIQETQYF
v_gene: TRBV9; j_gene: TRBJ1-2; len: 15; CDR3aa: CASSVIGQGAKGYTF
v_gene: TRBV13; j_gene: TRBJ2-2; len: 13; CDR3aa: CASSLEPGAELFF
v_gene: TRBV7-6; j_gene: TRBJ2-1; len: 17; CDR3aa: CASSSSLQMYSYNEQFF
v_gene: TRBV7-9; j_gene: TRBJ2-3; len: 12; CDR3aa: CASSQGPDTQYF
v_gene: TRBV7-2; j_gene: TRBJ2-5; len: 14; CDR3aa: CASSSDSGRETQYF
v_gene: TRBV11-1; j_gene: NA; len: 14; CDR3aa: CASSLGTGGGEQYF
v_gene: TRBV7-6; j_gene: TRBJ1-4; len: 18; CDR3aa: CASSLALRGSRTNEKLFF
v_gene: TRBV18; j_gene: TRBJ1-5; len: 13; CDR3aa: CASSTDRDQPQHF
v_gene: TRBV14; j_gene: TRBJ2-1; len: 14; CDR3aa: CASRKGSSYNEQFF
v_gene: TRBV6-4; j_gene: TRBJ1-1; len: 11; CDR3aa: CASRARLGPFF
v_gene: TRBV19; j_gene: TRBJ1-4; len: 14; CDR3aa: CASSTDSLNEKLFF
v_gene: TRBV7-9; j_gene: TRBJ2-6; len: 19; CDR3aa: CASSRSEAAALSGANVLTF
v_gene: TRBV7-9; j_gene: TRBJ2-7; len: 13; CDR3aa: CASSLGQSLEQYF